Each of the 2 T cell receptor beta chains below was sequenced from the same sample in a study of OX40 agonist ivuxolimab in advanced cancers. Profiling relied on immunoSEQ multiplex PCR, and the TCRdb table lists in-frame clones only, not all of them. The sample includes around 60,000 clones, more than 85% seen only once; the top ten take about 13%. The material was CD4+ or CD8+ T cells sorted from blood, obtained in a trial of the OX40 agonist ivuxolimab. These receptors were obtained from an adult with an advanced solid tumor such as melanoma, head and neck, liver or kidney cancer.

The chain joins TRBV6-5 to TRBJ2-1; TRBD2 agrees at 8 bases. The CDR3 extends over 16 amino acids. Trimming removed 2 bases from V and 3 bases from J; junction bases left unmatched: 6. The germline gives CDR1 MNHEY, CDR2 SVGAGI. This chain's CDR3 is CASSYRTSGGYNEQFF. The CDR3 DNA reads TGTGCCAGCAGTTACCGAACTAGCGGAGGCTACAATGAGCAGTTCTTC.

In the case of this clone: Different DNA sequences within this sample yield the same CDR3. This chain connects TRBV7-9 to TRBJ2-5, with 8 bases aligning to TRBD1. CDR1 and CDR2 from the germline V gene are SEHNR and FQNEAQ (reference sequence). CDR3 length: 15 amino acids. Trimming removed 2 bases from V and 2 bases from J; junction bases left unmatched: 4. CDR3 DNA sequence: TGTGCCAGCAGCTTAAGGACAGGGCTGCAAGAGACCCAGTACTTC. This codes for CASSLRTGLQETQYF.